This T cell receptor (beta chain) stems from a study of early T cells in non-severe SARS-CoV-2 infection. TCRdb re-derived calls from the 5' RACE reads in MiXCR, one entry per CDR3 protein. The profile covers tens of thousands of distinct CDR3 sequences, with approximately 5.9% appearing a single time and about 5.7% taken by the ten largest. This clonotype has a handful of counts. Its specificity is unknown. The CDR3 extends over 15 amino acids. Germline CDR1 reads SGHRS; CDR2 reads YFSETQ. The V and J ends lost 0 bases and 2 bases respectively, with 10 bases between them. Findings of the study overall: VDJdb-based annotation leaned toward anti-spike CD8 responses and missed private and CD4 specificities.

Sequenced here: whole blood, sampled at baseline. The J gene is TRBJ2-3, the V gene TRBV5-1; the D is unclear. The TCR was taken from an adult who was a healthcare worker with PCR-confirmed SARS-CoV-2 infection or an uninfected control (not recorded which). The CDR3 here is CASSLVSVDTDTQYF. For the CDR3, the DNA is TGCGCCAGCAGCTTGGTTTCGGTCGACACAGATACGCAGTATTTT.